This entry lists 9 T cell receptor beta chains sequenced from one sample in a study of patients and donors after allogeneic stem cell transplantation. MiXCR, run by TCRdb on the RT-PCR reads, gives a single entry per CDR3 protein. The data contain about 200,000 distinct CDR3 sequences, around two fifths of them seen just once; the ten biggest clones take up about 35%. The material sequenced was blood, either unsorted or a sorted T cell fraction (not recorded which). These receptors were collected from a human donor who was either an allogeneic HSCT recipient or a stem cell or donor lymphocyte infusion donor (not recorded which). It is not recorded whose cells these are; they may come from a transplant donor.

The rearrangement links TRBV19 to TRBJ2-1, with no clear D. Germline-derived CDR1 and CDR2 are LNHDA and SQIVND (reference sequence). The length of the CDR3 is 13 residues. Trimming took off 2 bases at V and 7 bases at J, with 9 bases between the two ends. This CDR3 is CASSISSKNEQFF. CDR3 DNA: TGTGCCAGTAGTATAAGTAGTAAGAATGAGCAGTTCTTC.

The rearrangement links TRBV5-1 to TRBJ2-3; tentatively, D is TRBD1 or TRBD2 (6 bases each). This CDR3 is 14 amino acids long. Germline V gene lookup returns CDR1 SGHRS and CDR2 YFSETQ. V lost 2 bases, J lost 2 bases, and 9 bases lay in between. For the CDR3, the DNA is TGCGCCAGCAGCTTCGGGGGCTTCACAGATACGCAGTATTTT. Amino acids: CASSFGGFTDTQYF.

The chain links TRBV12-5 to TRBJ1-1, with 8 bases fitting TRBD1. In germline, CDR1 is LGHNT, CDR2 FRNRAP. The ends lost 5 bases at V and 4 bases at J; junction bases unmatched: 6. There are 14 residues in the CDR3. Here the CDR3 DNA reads TGTGCTAGTGGTGGGACAGGTCCAATCACTGAAGCTTTCTTT. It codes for CASGGTGPITEAFF.

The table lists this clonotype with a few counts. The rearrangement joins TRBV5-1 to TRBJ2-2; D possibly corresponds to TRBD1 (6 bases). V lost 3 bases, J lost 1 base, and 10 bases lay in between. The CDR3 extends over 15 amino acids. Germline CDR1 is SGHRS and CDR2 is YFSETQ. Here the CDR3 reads CASSWRTENTGELFF. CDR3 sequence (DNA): TGCGCCAGCAGCTGGCGGACAGAGAACACCGGGGAGCTGTTTTTT.

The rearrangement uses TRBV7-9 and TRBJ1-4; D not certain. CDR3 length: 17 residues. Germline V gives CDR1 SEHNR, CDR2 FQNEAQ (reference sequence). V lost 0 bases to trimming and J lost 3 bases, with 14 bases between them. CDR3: CASSLAHGGVANEKLFF. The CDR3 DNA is TGTGCCAGCAGCTTAGCGCACGGTGGGGTTGCTAATGAAAAACTGTTTTTT.

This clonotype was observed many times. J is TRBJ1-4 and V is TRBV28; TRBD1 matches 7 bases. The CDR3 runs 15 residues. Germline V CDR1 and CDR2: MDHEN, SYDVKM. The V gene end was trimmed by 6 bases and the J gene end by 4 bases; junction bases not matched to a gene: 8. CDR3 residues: CASSSESGGNEKLFF. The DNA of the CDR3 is TGTGCCAGCAGCTCTGAATCAGGGGGTAATGAAAAACTGTTTTTT.

The CDR3 DNA is TGCGCCAGCAGCCAATTTCAGGTCTCCTACAATGAGCAGTTCTTC. Protein sequence: CASSQFQVSYNEQFF. The rearrangement uses TRBV4-3 and TRBJ2-1; D not resolved. The CDR3 spans 15 residues. Per the germline V gene, CDR1 is LGHNA and CDR2 is YSLEER. V was pared by 2 bases and J by 0 bases, with 8 bases between.

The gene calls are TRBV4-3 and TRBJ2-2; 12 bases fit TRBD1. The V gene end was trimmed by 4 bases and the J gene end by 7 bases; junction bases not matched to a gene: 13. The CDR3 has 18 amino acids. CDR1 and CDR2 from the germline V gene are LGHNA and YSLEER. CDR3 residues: CASSRTRRDRGLGGELFF. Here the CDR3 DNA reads TGCGCCAGCAGCCGGACCCGCCGGGACAGGGGGCTTGGCGGGGAGCTGTTTTTT.

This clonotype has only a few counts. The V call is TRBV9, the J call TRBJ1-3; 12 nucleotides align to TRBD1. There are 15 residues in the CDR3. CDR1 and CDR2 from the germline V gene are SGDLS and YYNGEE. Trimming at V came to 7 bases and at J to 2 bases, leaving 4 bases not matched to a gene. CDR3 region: CASRRDRGPGNTIYF. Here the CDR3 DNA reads TGTGCCAGCCGGAGGGACAGGGGGCCTGGAAACACCATATATTTT.